This TCR beta chain came from a study of shared clonotypes between healthy human individuals. Clones were read by immunoSEQ multiplex PCR, and TCRdb kept only the in-frame ones, dropping some. The sample lists approximately 810,000 clones; about 91% were seen once. CD45RO negativity and positive selection for CCR7 defined naive CD8 cells, a population that excluded terminally differentiated effector memory CD45RA+ cells. This CDR3 comprises 11 residues. V was pared by 4 bases and J by 8 bases, with 5 bases between. Germline assignment: CDR1 MNHEY and CDR2 SVGAGI. This sequence was found in a man aged 25 to 40 in good health. Input material: naive CD8+ T cells sorted from blood. The rearrangement joins TRBV6-5 to TRBJ2-2, with D hard to call. CDR3 amino acids: CASSSEGELFF. CDR3 nucleotides: TGTGCCAGCAGTTCGGAGGGGGAGCTGTTTTTT.